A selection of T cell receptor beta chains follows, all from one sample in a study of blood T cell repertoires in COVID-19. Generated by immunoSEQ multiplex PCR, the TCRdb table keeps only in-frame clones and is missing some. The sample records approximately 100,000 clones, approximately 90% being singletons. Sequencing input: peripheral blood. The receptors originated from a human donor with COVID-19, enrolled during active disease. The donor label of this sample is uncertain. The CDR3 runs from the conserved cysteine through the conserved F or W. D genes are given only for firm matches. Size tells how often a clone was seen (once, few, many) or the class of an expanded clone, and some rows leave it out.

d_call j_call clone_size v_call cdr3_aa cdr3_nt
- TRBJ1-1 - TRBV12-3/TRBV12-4 CASTSGTEAFF TGTGCCAGCACTTCGGGGACTGAAGCTTTCTTT
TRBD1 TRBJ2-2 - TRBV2 CASSVWDSDTGELFF TGTGCCAGCAGTGTCTGGGACAGCGACACCGGGGAGCTGTTTTTT
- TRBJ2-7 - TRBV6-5 CASSYPGGEQYF TGTGCCAGCAGTTACCCCGGGGGAGAGCAGTACTTC
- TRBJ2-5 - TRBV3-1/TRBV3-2 CASSLSHRVQETQYF TGTGCCAGCAGCCTCTCCCACAGGGTTCAAGAGACCCAGTACTTC
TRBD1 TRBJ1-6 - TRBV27 CASSPTGGSSYNSPLHF TGTGCCAGCAGTCCGACAGGGGGAAGCTCCTATAATTCACCCCTCCACTTT
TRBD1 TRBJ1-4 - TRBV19 CASSRRDSSVNEKLFF TGTGCCAGTAGTAGGCGGGACAGTAGTGTTAATGAAAAACTGTTTTTT
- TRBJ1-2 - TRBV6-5 CASGRGDPNYGYTF TGTGCCAGCGGGCGGGGCGATCCTAACTATGGCTACACCTTC
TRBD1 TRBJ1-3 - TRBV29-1 CSVETGGSGNTIYF TGCAGCGTCGAGACAGGGGGCTCTGGAAACACCATATATTTT
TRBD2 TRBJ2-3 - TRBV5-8 CASSPGGVRFGDTQYF TGTGCCAGCAGCCCGGGGGGGGTCAGATTCGGAGATACGCAGTATTTT
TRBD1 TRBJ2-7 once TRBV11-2 CASSTYRGTYEQYF TGTGCCAGCAGCACCTACAGGGGGACCTACGAGCAGTACTTC
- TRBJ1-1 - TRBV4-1 CASSQVQAGAGRWNTEAFF TGCGCCAGCAGCCAAGTGCAGGCGGGGGCAGGGCGGTGGAACACTGAAGCTTTCTTT
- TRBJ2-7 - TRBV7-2 CASSLGRDGEQYF TGTGCCAGCAGCTTGGGGCGGGACGGCGAGCAGTACTTC
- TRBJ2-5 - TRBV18 CASSPLQETQYF TGTGCCAGCTCACCCCTCCAAGAGACCCAGTACTTC
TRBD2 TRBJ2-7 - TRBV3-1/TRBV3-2 CASSQVTSGRMHF TGTGCCAGCAGCCAAGTCACTAGCGGGAGGATGCACTTC
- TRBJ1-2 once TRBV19 CASSISVSSNYGYTF TGTGCCAGTAGTATCTCGGTGTCTTCTAACTATGGCTACACCTTC
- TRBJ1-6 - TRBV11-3 CASSLREYNSPLHF TGTGCCAGCAGCTTAAGGGAGTATAATTCACCCCTCCACTTT
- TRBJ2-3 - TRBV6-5 CASGNSGYTTDTQYF TGTGCCAGCGGGAACAGCGGATACACTACAGATACGCAGTATTTT
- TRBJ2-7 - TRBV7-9 CASSTSGTTYEQYF TGTGCCAGCAGCACCTCCGGGACAACCTACGAGCAGTACTTC
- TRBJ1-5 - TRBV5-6 CASSSHPNQPQHF TGTGCCAGCAGCTCACACCCTAATCAGCCCCAGCATTTT
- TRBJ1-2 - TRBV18 CASSTQVAYGYTF TGTGCCAGCTCCACCCAGGTGGCCTATGGCTACACCTTC
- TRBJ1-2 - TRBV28 CATESGTRGGYTF TGTGCCACCGAATCCGGGACACGAGGCGGCTACACCTTC
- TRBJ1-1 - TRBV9 CASSLGPGNTEAFF TGTGCCAGCAGCCTGGGGCCAGGGAACACTGAAGCTTTCTTT
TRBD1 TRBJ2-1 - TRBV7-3 CASSRDRNPNEQFF TGTGCCAGCAGCCGGGACAGAAACCCCAATGAGCAGTTCTTC
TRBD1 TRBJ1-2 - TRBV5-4 CASSGDRSYGYTF TGTGCCAGCAGTGGGGACAGATCTTATGGCTACACCTTC
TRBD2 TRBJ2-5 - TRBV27 CASRRLAGGETQYF TGTGCCAGCAGGCGACTAGCGGGGGGGGAGACCCAGTACTTC
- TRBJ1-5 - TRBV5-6 CASSLSRSQPQHF TGTGCCAGCAGCTTGTCCAGATCTCAGCCCCAGCATTTT
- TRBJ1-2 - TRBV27 CATSIAQGNYGYTF TGTGCCACCTCCATTGCGCAGGGCAACTATGGCTACACCTTC
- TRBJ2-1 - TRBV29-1 CSVDLGGAYNEQFF TGCAGCGTTGATTTAGGGGGGGCTTACAATGAGCAGTTCTTC
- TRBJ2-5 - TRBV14 CASSPGGAQETQYF TGTGCCAGCAGCCCGGGCGGGGCCCAAGAGACCCAGTACTTC
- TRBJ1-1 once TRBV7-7 CASSLDRNTEAFF TGTGCTAGCAGCTTAGATCGGAACACTGAAGCTTTCTTT
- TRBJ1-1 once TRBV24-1 CATSDPDTEAFF TGTGCCACCAGTGATCCGGACACTGAAGCTTTCTTT
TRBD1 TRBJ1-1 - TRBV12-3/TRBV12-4 CAISVGQGTEAFF TGTGCCATCTCAGTGGGACAGGGAACTGAAGCTTTCTTT
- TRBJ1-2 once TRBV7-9 CASSAAGPRNGYTF TGTGCCAGCAGCGCAGCAGGGCCAAGGAATGGCTACACCTTC
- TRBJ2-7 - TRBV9 CASSVEAGHTYEQYF TGTGCCAGCAGCGTAGAGGCAGGGCATACCTACGAGCAGTACTTC
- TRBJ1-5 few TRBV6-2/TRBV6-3 CASSYPDRINQPQHF TGTGCCAGCAGTTACCCCGACAGAATCAATCAGCCCCAGCATTTT
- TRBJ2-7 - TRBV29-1 CSVEDRLRSEQYF TGCAGCGTTGAAGATCGGCTACGGAGCGAGCAGTACTTC
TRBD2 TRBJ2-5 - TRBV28 CASSPASGGETQYF TGTGCCAGCAGTCCGGCGTCGGGGGGAGAGACCCAGTACTTC
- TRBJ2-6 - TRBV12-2 CASRFAPSGANVLTF TGTGCAAGTCGCTTCGCCCCGAGCGGGGCCAACGTCCTGACTTTC
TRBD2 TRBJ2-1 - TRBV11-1 CASSLAGGPGEQFF TGTGCCAGCAGCTTAGCGGGAGGGCCTGGGGAGCAGTTCTTC
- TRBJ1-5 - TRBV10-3 CAIAAGHQPQHF TGTGCCATCGCTGCAGGGCATCAGCCCCAGCATTTT
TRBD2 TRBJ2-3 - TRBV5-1 CASSSGGAADTQYF TGCGCCAGCAGCAGCGGGGGGGCCGCAGATACGCAGTATTTT